Listed below are T cell receptor beta chains from one sample, sequenced in a study of T cell repertoires in cytomegalovirus infection. TCRdb analysed the reads with MiXCR anew, one entry per CDR3 protein. The profile covers around 260,000 distinct CDR3 sequences, with roughly 10% appearing a single time and approximately 15% taken by the ten largest. Sequenced input: PBMCs. The receptor set was obtained from a human donor in good health (CMV status not recorded). Some clones in this sample may be carry-over from other donors' samples. Both conserved end residues are part of each CDR3. Each record gives: D gene, J gene, V gene, clone size, CDR3 protein, CDR3 DNA. The D gene is left open where the match is weak. Expanded clones get a size class; other rows say once, few or many, or leave the size out.

D gene: -; J gene: TRBJ1-1; V gene: TRBV30; clone size: few; CDR3 protein: CAWSVDWGRTEAFF; CDR3 DNA: TGTGCCTGGAGTGTAGACTGGGGACGGACTGAAGCTTTCTTT
D gene: TRBD1; J gene: TRBJ1-3; V gene: TRBV19; clone size: -; CDR3 protein: CASRMTGEFGNTIYF; CDR3 DNA: TGTGCCAGTAGGATGACAGGGGAGTTCGGAAACACCATATATTTT
D gene: -; J gene: TRBJ1-1; V gene: TRBV28; clone size: few; CDR3 protein: CASTFSRGTEAFF; CDR3 DNA: TGTGCCAGCACCTTTTCTAGAGGCACTGAAGCTTTCTTT
D gene: -; J gene: TRBJ2-7; V gene: TRBV28; clone size: -; CDR3 protein: CASSLSGWPYEQYF; CDR3 DNA: TGTGCCAGCAGTTTATCAGGGTGGCCCTACGAGCAGTACTTC
D gene: -; J gene: TRBJ2-3; V gene: TRBV10-1; clone size: -; CDR3 protein: CASSVGGKPQYF; CDR3 DNA: TGCGCCAGCAGTGTAGGGGGTAAGCCGCAGTATTTT
D gene: -; J gene: TRBJ2-2; V gene: TRBV7-8; clone size: many; CDR3 protein: CASSLARGLARTGELFF; CDR3 DNA: TGTGCCAGCAGCTTAGCCCGCGGGCTAGCGAGGACCGGGGAGCTGTTTTTT
D gene: -; J gene: TRBJ1-1; V gene: TRBV19; clone size: -; CDR3 protein: CASSIVWVGNTEAFF; CDR3 DNA: TGTGCCAGTAGTATAGTATGGGTAGGGAACACTGAAGCTTTCTTT
D gene: TRBD2; J gene: TRBJ2-4; V gene: TRBV7-2; clone size: many; CDR3 protein: CASSPDGSGRAKNIQYF; CDR3 DNA: TGTGCCAGCAGCCCCGACGGTAGCGGGAGAGCCAAAAACATTCAGTACTTC
D gene: -; J gene: TRBJ2-6; V gene: TRBV12-3/TRBV12-4; clone size: many; CDR3 protein: CASSLEWLRGPGANVLTF; CDR3 DNA: TGTGCCAGCAGTTTAGAATGGCTGAGGGGACCTGGGGCCAACGTCCTGACTTTC
D gene: -; J gene: TRBJ2-3; V gene: TRBV5-5; clone size: few; CDR3 protein: CASSLGAGRLTDTQYF; CDR3 DNA: TGTGCCAGCAGCTTGGGGGCGGGCCGCCTCACAGATACGCAGTATTTT
D gene: TRBD2; J gene: TRBJ2-7; V gene: TRBV12-3/TRBV12-4; clone size: many; CDR3 protein: CASSSPGLGLNEQYF; CDR3 DNA: TGTGCCAGCAGTTCCCCGGGACTAGGTTTAAACGAGCAGTACTTC
D gene: TRBD1; J gene: TRBJ2-3; V gene: TRBV7-2; clone size: many; CDR3 protein: CASSPRQGGDTDTQYF; CDR3 DNA: TGTGCCAGCAGCCCCCGACAGGGGGGAGACACAGATACGCAGTATTTT
D gene: -; J gene: TRBJ1-1; V gene: TRBV14; clone size: few; CDR3 protein: CASSQGPRGAEAFF; CDR3 DNA: TGTGCCAGCAGCCAAGGACCCAGGGGTGCTGAAGCTTTCTTT
D gene: TRBD2; J gene: TRBJ2-5; V gene: TRBV28; clone size: few; CDR3 protein: CASSTGTSGLTQETQYF; CDR3 DNA: TGTGCCAGCAGTACCGGGACTAGCGGCCTAACCCAAGAGACCCAGTACTTC
D gene: -; J gene: TRBJ2-5; V gene: TRBV5-5; clone size: many; CDR3 protein: CASSLSIPKGTQYF; CDR3 DNA: TGTGCCAGCAGCTTGTCAATCCCCAAAGGGACCCAGTACTTC
D gene: TRBD2; J gene: TRBJ2-1; V gene: TRBV7-2; clone size: few; CDR3 protein: CASSPQSGTYNEQFF; CDR3 DNA: TGTGCCAGCAGCCCTCAAAGCGGGACCTACAATGAGCAGTTCTTC
D gene: TRBD2; J gene: TRBJ2-5; V gene: TRBV19; clone size: few; CDR3 protein: CASKTSGGARKTQYF; CDR3 DNA: TGTGCCAGTAAGACTAGCGGGGGGGCCAGAAAGACCCAGTACTTC
D gene: -; J gene: TRBJ1-1; V gene: TRBV27; clone size: -; CDR3 protein: CASSLSRGPNTEAFF; CDR3 DNA: TGTGCCAGCAGTTTATCGAGGGGACCGAACACTGAAGCTTTCTTT
D gene: -; J gene: TRBJ1-1; V gene: TRBV28; clone size: many; CDR3 protein: CASSLVGRAFF; CDR3 DNA: TGTGCCAGCAGTTTAGTGGGTCGGGCTTTCTTT
D gene: TRBD1; J gene: TRBJ1-5; V gene: TRBV18; clone size: -; CDR3 protein: CASSPLQGADQPQHF; CDR3 DNA: TGTGCCAGCTCGCCACTACAGGGGGCCGATCAGCCCCAGCATTTT
D gene: -; J gene: TRBJ2-5; V gene: TRBV7-8; clone size: many; CDR3 protein: CASSLALGEPQETQYF; CDR3 DNA: TGTGCCAGCAGCTTAGCGCTTGGGGAACCCCAAGAGACCCAGTACTTC
D gene: TRBD2; J gene: TRBJ2-3; V gene: TRBV6-1; clone size: many; CDR3 protein: CAIQAGESTDTQYF; CDR3 DNA: TGTGCCATCCAAGCGGGGGAAAGCACAGATACGCAGTATTTT
D gene: -; J gene: TRBJ2-5; V gene: TRBV7-2; clone size: many; CDR3 protein: CASSPKREETQYF; CDR3 DNA: TGTGCCAGCAGTCCTAAGCGGGAAGAGACCCAGTACTTC
D gene: TRBD1; J gene: TRBJ2-5; V gene: TRBV7-2; clone size: many; CDR3 protein: CASSSGQLSETQYF; CDR3 DNA: TGTGCCAGCAGCTCGGGACAGTTGAGTGAGACCCAGTACTTC
D gene: -; J gene: TRBJ2-3; V gene: TRBV28; clone size: -; CDR3 protein: CASSGKRPRDTQYF; CDR3 DNA: TGTGCCAGCAGTGGGAAGCGGCCCCGGGATACGCAGTATTTT
D gene: -; J gene: TRBJ1-4; V gene: TRBV6-6; clone size: few; CDR3 protein: CASSAPPGGGHEKLFF; CDR3 DNA: TGTGCCAGCAGCGCTCCGCCGGGGGGAGGTCATGAAAAACTGTTTTTT
D gene: -; J gene: TRBJ2-7; V gene: TRBV12-3/TRBV12-4; clone size: -; CDR3 protein: CASSSSGDPPYEQYF; CDR3 DNA: -
D gene: -; J gene: TRBJ1-2; V gene: TRBV20-1; clone size: few; CDR3 protein: CSASPGGGYTF; CDR3 DNA: TGCAGTGCTAGTCCCGGGGGTGGCTACACCTTC
D gene: -; J gene: TRBJ2-1; V gene: TRBV28; clone size: many; CDR3 protein: CASSFAQASVNEQFF; CDR3 DNA: TGTGCCAGCAGTTTCGCCCAAGCTTCCGTCAATGAGCAGTTCTTC
D gene: -; J gene: TRBJ1-5; V gene: TRBV4-1; clone size: many; CDR3 protein: CASSQDRSNQPQHF; CDR3 DNA: TGCGCCAGCAGCCAGGACAGAAGCAATCAGCCCCAGCATTTT
D gene: -; J gene: TRBJ2-2; V gene: TRBV5-1; clone size: many; CDR3 protein: CASSIQNTGELFF; CDR3 DNA: TGCGCCAGCAGCATCCAGAACACCGGGGAGCTGTTTTTT
D gene: TRBD1; J gene: TRBJ1-1; V gene: TRBV10-2; clone size: many; CDR3 protein: CASSGQGYTEAFF; CDR3 DNA: TGCGCCAGCAGTGGACAGGGGTACACTGAAGCTTTCTTT
D gene: -; J gene: TRBJ2-3; V gene: TRBV7-2; clone size: many; CDR3 protein: CASSPGRTTDTQYF; CDR3 DNA: TGTGCCAGCAGCCCGGGACGGACGACAGATACGCAGTATTTT
D gene: -; J gene: TRBJ2-1; V gene: TRBV29-1; clone size: few; CDR3 protein: CSVEPQERQFF; CDR3 DNA: TGCAGCGTTGAACCCCAAGAAAGGCAGTTCTTC
D gene: TRBD2; J gene: TRBJ2-7; V gene: TRBV7-8; clone size: many; CDR3 protein: CASGLAGRIYEQYF; CDR3 DNA: TGTGCCAGCGGATTAGCGGGAAGAATATACGAGCAGTACTTC
D gene: -; J gene: TRBJ2-7; V gene: TRBV11-2; clone size: many; CDR3 protein: CASSEGPKSLYEQYF; CDR3 DNA: TGTGCCAGCAGCGAGGGACCGAAGTCTCTCTACGAGCAGTACTTC
D gene: TRBD2; J gene: TRBJ2-3; V gene: TRBV7-8; clone size: many; CDR3 protein: CASSLDLAGFTDTQYF; CDR3 DNA: TGTGCCAGCAGCTTAGACCTAGCGGGATTCACAGATACGCAGTATTTT
D gene: -; J gene: TRBJ2-7; V gene: TRBV6-6; clone size: many; CDR3 protein: CASSYGQGGPYEQYF; CDR3 DNA: TGTGCCAGCAGTTACGGGCAGGGGGGACCCTACGAGCAGTACTTC
D gene: -; J gene: TRBJ2-2; V gene: TRBV19; clone size: once; CDR3 protein: CASGTQGTGELFF; CDR3 DNA: TGTGCCAGTGGTACTCAGGGGACCGGGGAGCTGTTTTTT
D gene: TRBD2; J gene: TRBJ2-1; V gene: TRBV7-9; clone size: many; CDR3 protein: CASSLVASGDYNEQFF; CDR3 DNA: TGTGCCAGCAGCTTAGTTGCTAGCGGGGATTACAATGAGCAGTTCTTC
D gene: -; J gene: TRBJ2-1; V gene: TRBV7-6; clone size: many; CDR3 protein: CASSSLNNEQFF; CDR3 DNA: TGTGCCAGCAGCTCACTGAACAATGAGCAGTTCTTC
D gene: -; J gene: TRBJ1-5; V gene: TRBV7-9; clone size: many; CDR3 protein: CASSLMNQPQHF; CDR3 DNA: TGTGCCAGCAGCTTAATGAATCAGCCCCAGCATTTT
D gene: -; J gene: TRBJ1-2; V gene: TRBV7-2; clone size: many; CDR3 protein: CASEWPLNYGYTF; CDR3 DNA: TGTGCCAGCGAGTGGCCCCTTAACTATGGCTACACCTTC
D gene: -; J gene: TRBJ1-6; V gene: TRBV7-2; clone size: many; CDR3 protein: CASSLALGQGGSPLHF; CDR3 DNA: TGTGCCAGCAGCTTAGCGCTCGGGCAGGGAGGTTCACCCCTCCACTTT
D gene: TRBD1; J gene: TRBJ1-6; V gene: TRBV7-2; clone size: many; CDR3 protein: CASSTTGARGNSPLHF; CDR3 DNA: TGTGCCAGCAGCACGACAGGGGCCAGAGGGAATTCACCCCTCCACTTT
D gene: -; J gene: TRBJ1-5; V gene: TRBV18; clone size: -; CDR3 protein: CASSPDQGYSNQPQHF; CDR3 DNA: TGTGCCAGCTCACCGGACCAGGGATATAGCAATCAGCCCCAGCATTTT